This TCR beta chain was retrieved from a study of shared clonotypes between healthy human individuals. Points from the study as a whole: Non-shared clonotypes had lower generation probabilities than those shared by all four donors. Compared with memory subsets, naive subsets generally had larger estimated richness.

V lost 5 bases, J lost 8 bases, and 25 bases lay in between. The CDR3 consists of 17 residues. CDR1 and CDR2 from the germline V gene are SGHDN and FVKESK. Partitioning of CD4+ cells yielded a CD45RA+ naive subset and a CD45RA-negative memory subset. Sequencing was performed with immunoSEQ multiplex PCR; in TCRdb, only in-frame clones are kept and a portion is missing. The data contain a few hundred thousand clones, under 80% of them singletons. This clone occurred a few times. Antigen: not known. The V gene is TRBV14, the J gene TRBJ2-1; D is possibly TRBD2 (6 bases). Sequencing input: memory CD4+ T cells sorted from blood. Subset indicated: CD45RA-negative fraction. This TCR derives from a young man in good health. CDR3 sequence: CASSSRVRDWRVDEQFF. Here the CDR3 DNA reads TGTGCCAGCAGCTCAAGAGTCCGGGACTGGCGTGTCGATGAGCAGTTCTTC.